This record looks at one TCR beta chain sequence and its context. The target antigen is unknown. CDR1 and CDR2 (germline): KGHSH, LQKENI. Trimming cost V 2 bases and J 5 bases, with 10 bases left between them. The CDR3 covers 14 residues. The data derive from a study of shared clonotypes between healthy human individuals. Both subsets, CD45RA+ naive and CD45RA-negative memory, were split from the CD4+ cells. TCRdb's copy holds only in-frame clones and misses some; the assay was immunoSEQ multiplex PCR. The data hold around 1.5 million clones, with 95% to 99% observed a single time. Overall study findings and caveats: Genetic and exposure-history diversity was limited by the small donor number.

The clonotype comes from a man aged 30 to 39 in good health. The chain employs TRBV18 and TRBJ2-1; TRBD2 might be the D (6 bases). The sample comprised naive CD4+ T cells sorted from blood. Subset specified: CD45RA+ positively selected. CDR3 in DNA: TGTGCCAGCTCACCATTAGCGGCAGACAATGAGCAGTTCTTC. It encodes CASSPLAADNEQFF.